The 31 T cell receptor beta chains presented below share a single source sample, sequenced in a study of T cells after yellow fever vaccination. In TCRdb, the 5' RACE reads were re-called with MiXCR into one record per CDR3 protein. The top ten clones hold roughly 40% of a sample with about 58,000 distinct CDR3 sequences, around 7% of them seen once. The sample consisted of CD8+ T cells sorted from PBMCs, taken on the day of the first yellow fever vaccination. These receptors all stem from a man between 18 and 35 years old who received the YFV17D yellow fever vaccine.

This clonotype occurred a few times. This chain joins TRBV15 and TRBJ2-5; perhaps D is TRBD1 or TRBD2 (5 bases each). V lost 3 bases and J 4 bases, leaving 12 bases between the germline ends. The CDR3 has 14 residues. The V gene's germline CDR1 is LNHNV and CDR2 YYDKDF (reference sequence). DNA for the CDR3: TGTGCCACCAGCAGTTCCGGGACGGGAGAGACCCAGTACTTC. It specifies CATSSSGTGETQYF.

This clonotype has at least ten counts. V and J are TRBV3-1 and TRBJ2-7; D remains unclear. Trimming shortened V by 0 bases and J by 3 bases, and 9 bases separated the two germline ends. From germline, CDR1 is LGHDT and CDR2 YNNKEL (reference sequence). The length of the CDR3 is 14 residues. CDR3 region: CASSQDGSYYEQYF. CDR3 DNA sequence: TGTGCCAGCAGCCAAGATGGCAGCTACTACGAGCAGTACTTC.

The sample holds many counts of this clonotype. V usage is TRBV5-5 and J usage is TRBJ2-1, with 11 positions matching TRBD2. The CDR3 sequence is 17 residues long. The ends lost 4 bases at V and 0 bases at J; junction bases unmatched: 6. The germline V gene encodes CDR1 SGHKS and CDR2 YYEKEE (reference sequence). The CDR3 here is CASSRGTSGSSYNEQFF. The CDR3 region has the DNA TGTGCCAGCAGCAGGGGGACTAGCGGTAGCTCCTACAATGAGCAGTTCTTC.

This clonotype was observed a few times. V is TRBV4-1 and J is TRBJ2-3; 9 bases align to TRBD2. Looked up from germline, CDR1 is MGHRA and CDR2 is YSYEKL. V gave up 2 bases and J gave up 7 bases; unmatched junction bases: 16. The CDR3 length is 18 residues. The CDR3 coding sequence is TGCGCCAGCAGCCAAAAAATCCTTGGACTAGCGTTAGTTAATACGCAGTATTTT. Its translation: CASSQKILGLALVNTQYF.

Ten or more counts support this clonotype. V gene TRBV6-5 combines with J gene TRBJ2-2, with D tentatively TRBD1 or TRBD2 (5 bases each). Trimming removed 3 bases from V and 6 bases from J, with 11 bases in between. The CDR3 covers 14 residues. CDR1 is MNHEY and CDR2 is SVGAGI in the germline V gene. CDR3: CASSYVLGAGELFF. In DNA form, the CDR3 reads TGTGCCAGCAGTTATGTGTTGGGGGCCGGGGAGCTGTTTTTT.

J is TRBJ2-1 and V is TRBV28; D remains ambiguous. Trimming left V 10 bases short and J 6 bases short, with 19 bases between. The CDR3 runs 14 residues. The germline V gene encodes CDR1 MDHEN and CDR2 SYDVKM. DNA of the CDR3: TGTGCCATCGGCCCCGGGCGCCGGTGCAATGAGCAGTTCTTC. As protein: CAIGPGRRCNEQFF. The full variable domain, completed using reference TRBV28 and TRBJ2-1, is DVKVTQSSRYLVKRTGEKVFLECVQDMDHENMFWYRQDPGLGLRLIYFSYDVKMKEKGDIPEGYSVSREKKERFSLILESASTNQTSMYLCAIGPGRRCNEQFFGPGTRLTVL.

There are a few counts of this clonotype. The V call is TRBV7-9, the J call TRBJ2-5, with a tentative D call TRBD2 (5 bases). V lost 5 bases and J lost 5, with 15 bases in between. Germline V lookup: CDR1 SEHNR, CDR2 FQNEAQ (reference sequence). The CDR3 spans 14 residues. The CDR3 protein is CASSPVGVQETQYF. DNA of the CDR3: TGTGCCAGCAGCCCAGTCGGGGTTCAGGAGACCCAGTACTTC.

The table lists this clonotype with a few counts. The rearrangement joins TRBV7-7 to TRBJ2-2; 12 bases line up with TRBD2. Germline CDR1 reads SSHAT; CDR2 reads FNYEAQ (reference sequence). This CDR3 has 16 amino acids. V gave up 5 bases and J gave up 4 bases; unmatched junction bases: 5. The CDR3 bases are TGTGCCAGCAGCGAAACTAGCGGGGGGATCACCGGGGAGCTGTTTTTT. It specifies CASSETSGGITGELFF.

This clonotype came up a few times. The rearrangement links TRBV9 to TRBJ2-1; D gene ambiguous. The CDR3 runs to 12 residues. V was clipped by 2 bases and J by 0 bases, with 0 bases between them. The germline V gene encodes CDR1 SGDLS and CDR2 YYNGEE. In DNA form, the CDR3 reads TGTGCCAGCAGCGTCTCCTACAATGAGCAGTTCTTC. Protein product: CASSVSYNEQFF.

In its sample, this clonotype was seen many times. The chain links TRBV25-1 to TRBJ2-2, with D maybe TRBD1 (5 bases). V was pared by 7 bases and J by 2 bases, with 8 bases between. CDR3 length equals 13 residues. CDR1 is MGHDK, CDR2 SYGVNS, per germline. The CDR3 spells CASKGVNTGELFF. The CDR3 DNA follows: TGTGCCAGCAAAGGGGTTAACACCGGGGAGCTGTTTTTT.

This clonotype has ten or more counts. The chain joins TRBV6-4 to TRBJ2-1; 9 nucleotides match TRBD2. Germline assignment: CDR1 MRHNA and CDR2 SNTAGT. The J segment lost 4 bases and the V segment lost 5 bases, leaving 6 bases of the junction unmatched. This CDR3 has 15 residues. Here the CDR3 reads CASSISGGQYNEQFF. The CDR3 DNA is TGTGCCAGCAGTATCAGCGGGGGGCAATACAATGAGCAGTTCTTC.

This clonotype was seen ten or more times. This CDR3 is CASSPSSGGAAPDTQYF. CDR3 coding DNA: TGTGCCAGCAGCCCATCTAGCGGGGGGGCCGCCCCAGATACGCAGTATTTT. This chain uses TRBV7-2 with TRBJ2-3; 12 bases are a match to TRBD2. Germline CDR1 reads SGHTA; CDR2 reads FQGNSA. The ends lost 5 bases at V and 4 bases at J; junction bases unmatched: 10. The CDR3 sequence is 17 residues long. The complete variable domain, with remaining parts taken from reference TRBV7-2 and TRBJ2-3, reads GAGVSQSPSNKVTEKGKDVELRCDPISGHTALYWYRQSLGQGLEFLIYFQGNSAPDKSGLPSDRFSAERTGGSVSTLTIQRTQQEDSAVYLCASSPSSGGAAPDTQYFGPGTRLTVL.

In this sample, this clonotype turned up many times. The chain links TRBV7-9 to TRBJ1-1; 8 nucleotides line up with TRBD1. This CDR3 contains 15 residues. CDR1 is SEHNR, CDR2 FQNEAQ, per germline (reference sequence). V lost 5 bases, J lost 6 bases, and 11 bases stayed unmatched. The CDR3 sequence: CASSPPDRESPEAFF. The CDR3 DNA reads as TGTGCCAGCAGCCCACCGGACAGGGAGAGCCCTGAAGCTTTCTTT.

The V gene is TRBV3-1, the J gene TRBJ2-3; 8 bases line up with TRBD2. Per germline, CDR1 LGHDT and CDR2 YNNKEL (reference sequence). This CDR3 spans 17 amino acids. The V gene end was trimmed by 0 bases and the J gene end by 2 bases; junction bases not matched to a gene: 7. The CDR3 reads CASSQDVSGGLTDTQYF. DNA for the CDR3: TGTGCCAGCAGCCAAGATGTCAGCGGGGGACTCACAGATACGCAGTATTTT.

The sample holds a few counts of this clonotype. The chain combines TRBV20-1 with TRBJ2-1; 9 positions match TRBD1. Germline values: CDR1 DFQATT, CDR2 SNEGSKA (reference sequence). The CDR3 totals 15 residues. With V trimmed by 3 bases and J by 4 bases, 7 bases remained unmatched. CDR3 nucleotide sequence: TGCAGTGCTAGTGAGCCCGGGACAGGGTACAATGAGCAGTTCTTC. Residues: CSASEPGTGYNEQFF.

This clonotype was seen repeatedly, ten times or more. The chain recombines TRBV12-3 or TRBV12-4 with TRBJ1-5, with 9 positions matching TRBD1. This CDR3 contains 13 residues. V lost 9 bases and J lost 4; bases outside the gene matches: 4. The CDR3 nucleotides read TGTGCCAGTTGGGACAGGGCAAATCAGCCCCAGCATTTT. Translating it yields CASWDRANQPQHF.

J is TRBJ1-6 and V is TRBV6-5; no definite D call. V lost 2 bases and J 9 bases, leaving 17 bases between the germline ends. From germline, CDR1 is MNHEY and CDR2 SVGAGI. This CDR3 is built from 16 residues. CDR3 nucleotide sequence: TGTGCCAGCAGTTACGGCGTTGGAGATTATCCTTCACCCCTCCACTTT. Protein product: CASSYGVGDYPSPLHF.

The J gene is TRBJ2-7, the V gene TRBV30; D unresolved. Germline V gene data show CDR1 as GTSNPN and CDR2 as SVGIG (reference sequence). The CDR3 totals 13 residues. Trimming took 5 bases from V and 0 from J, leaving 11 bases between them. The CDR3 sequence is CAWDDRYSYEQYF. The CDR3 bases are TGTGCCTGGGATGACCGGTACTCCTACGAGCAGTACTTC.

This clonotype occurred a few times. The DNA for the CDR3 is TGCAGTGCTAGCGGAGGGGGCCGCTCCTACAATGAGCAGTTCTTC. Amino acid sequence: CSASGGGRSYNEQFF. The rearrangement uses TRBV20-1 and TRBJ2-1; TRBD1 might be the D (7 bases). The germline CDR1 and CDR2 sequences are DFQATT and SNEGSKA (reference sequence). This CDR3 is 15 amino acids long. The V gene lost 3 bases and the J gene lost 0 bases, with 12 bases spanning the gap.

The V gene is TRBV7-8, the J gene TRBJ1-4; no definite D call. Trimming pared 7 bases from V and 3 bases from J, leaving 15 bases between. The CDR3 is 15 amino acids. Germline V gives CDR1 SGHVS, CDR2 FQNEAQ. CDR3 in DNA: TGTGCCAGCAACACCGGCGGGCAGGCTAATGAAAAACTGTTTTTT. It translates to CASNTGGQANEKLFF.

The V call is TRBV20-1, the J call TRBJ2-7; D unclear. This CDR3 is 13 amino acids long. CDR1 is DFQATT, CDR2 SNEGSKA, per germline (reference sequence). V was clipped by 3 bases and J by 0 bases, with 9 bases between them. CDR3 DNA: TGCAGTGCTAGGGGCAGTAGCTCCTACGAGCAGTACTTC. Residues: CSARGSSSYEQYF.

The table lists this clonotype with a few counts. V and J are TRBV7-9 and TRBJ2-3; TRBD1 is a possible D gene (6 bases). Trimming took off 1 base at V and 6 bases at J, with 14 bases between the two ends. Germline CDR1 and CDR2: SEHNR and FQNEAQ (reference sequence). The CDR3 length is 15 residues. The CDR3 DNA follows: TGTGCCAGCAGCTTAGTAGGGGGTCCCGATGATACGCAGTATTTT. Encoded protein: CASSLVGGPDDTQYF.

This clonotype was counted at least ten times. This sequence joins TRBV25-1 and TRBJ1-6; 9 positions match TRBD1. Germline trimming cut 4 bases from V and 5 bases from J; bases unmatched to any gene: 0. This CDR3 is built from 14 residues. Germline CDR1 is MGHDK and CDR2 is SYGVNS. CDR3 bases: TGTGCCAGCAGTGGACAGGGGGATAATTCACCCCTCCACTTT. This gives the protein CASSGQGDNSPLHF. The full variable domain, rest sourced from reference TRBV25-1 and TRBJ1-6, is EADIYQTPRYLVIGTGKKITLECSQTMGHDKMYWYQQDPGMELHLIHYSYGVNSTEKGDLSSESTVSRIRTEHFPLTLESARPSHTSQYLCASSGQGDNSPLHFGNGTRLTVT.

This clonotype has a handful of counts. The CDR3 reads CASSLERAGGVEAFF. The CDR3 DNA reads as TGCGCCAGCAGCTTGGAACGCGCCGGCGGGGTTGAAGCTTTCTTT. The chain carries TRBV5-1 and TRBJ1-1; D remains unclear. The length of the CDR3 is 15 residues. Per the germline V gene, CDR1 is SGHRS and CDR2 is YFSETQ. Trimming cost V 0 bases and J 7 bases, with 16 bases left between them.

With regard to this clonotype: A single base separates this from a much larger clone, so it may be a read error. The CDR3 bases are TGTGGCAGCAGCGCGGCCGGGACTAGCGGCACAGATACGCAGTATTTT. This codes for CGSSAAGTSGTDTQYF. The J gene is TRBJ2-3, the V gene TRBV11-2; 10 bases are a match to TRBD2. In germline, CDR1 is SGHAT, CDR2 FQNNGV. CDR3 size: 16 residues.

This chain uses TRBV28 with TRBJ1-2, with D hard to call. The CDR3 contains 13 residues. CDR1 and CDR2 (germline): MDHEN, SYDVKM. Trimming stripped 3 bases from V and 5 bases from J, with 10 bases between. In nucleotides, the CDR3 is TGTGCCAGCAGTTTCGGTGGGAGTTATGGCTACACCTTC. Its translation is CASSFGGSYGYTF.

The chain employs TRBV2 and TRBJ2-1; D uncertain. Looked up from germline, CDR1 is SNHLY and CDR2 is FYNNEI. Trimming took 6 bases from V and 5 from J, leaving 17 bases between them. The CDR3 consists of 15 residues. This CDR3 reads CASRVGSSDNNEQFF. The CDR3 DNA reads TGTGCCAGCAGAGTCGGATCTTCTGATAACAATGAGCAGTTCTTC.

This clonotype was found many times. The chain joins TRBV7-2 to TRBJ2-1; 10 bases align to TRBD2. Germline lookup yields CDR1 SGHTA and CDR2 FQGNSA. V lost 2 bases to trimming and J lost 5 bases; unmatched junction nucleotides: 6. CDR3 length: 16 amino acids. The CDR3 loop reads CASSLPGLAVDNEQFF. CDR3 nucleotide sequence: TGTGCCAGCAGCTTACCCGGACTAGCGGTGGACAATGAGCAGTTCTTC.

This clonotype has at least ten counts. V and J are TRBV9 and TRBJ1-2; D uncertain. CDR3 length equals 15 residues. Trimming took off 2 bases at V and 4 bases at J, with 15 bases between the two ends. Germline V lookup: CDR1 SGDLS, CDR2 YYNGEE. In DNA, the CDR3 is TGTGCCAGCAGCGTGGCCACCCCCGGGCCCTATGGCTACACCTTC. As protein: CASSVATPGPYGYTF.

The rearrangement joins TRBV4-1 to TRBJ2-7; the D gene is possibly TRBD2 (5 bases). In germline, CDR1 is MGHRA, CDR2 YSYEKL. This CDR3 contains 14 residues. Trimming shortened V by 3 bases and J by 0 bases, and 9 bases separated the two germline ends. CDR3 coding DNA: TGCGCCAGCAGCCAGCCGGGGAGCTCCTACGAGCAGTACTTC. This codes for CASSQPGSSYEQYF.

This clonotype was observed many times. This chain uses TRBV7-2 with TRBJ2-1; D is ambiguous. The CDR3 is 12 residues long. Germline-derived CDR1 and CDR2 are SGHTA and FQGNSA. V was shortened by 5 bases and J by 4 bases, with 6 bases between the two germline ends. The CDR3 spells CASSPSYNEQFF. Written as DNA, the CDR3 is TGTGCCAGCAGCCCCTCTTACAATGAGCAGTTCTTC. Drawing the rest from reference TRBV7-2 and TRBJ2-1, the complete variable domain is GAGVSQSPSNKVTEKGKDVELRCDPISGHTALYWYRQSLGQGLEFLIYFQGNSAPDKSGLPSDRFSAERTGGSVSTLTIQRTQQEDSAVYLCASSPSYNEQFFGPGTRLTVL.